The 3 T cell receptor beta chains reported below all come from one sample, sequenced in a study of blood T cells in healthy people across ages. Combining a sample-barcoded 5' primer with a J-beta primer mix, a second PCR ran for about 6 to 12 cycles. TCRdb reprocessed the 5' RACE reads with MiXCR, giving one entry per CDR3 protein. The data hold around 900,000 distinct CDR3 sequences, with 45% to 60% observed a single time. Sequencing was carried out using blood. The receptors come from a woman aged 60-70 years in good health.

The chain carries TRBV25-1 and TRBJ1-2; D is unclear. Germline lookup yields CDR1 MGHDK and CDR2 SYGVNS. Trimming took off 3 bases at V and 0 bases at J, with 11 bases between the two ends. The CDR3 spans 15 residues. The CDR3 DNA follows: TGTGCCAGCAGTGACACTTGGGCCTCTAACTATGGCTACACCTTC. Translating gives CASSDTWASNYGYTF.

This clonotype was seen just once. The V and J genes are TRBV5-1 and TRBJ2-3; 10 nucleotides match TRBD2. The CDR3 loop spans 15 amino acids. The trim removed 2 bases at V and 6 bases at J, leaving 6 bases unmatched. Germline CDR1 is SGHRS and CDR2 is YFSETQ. DNA for the CDR3: TGCGCCAGCAGCTTCTCGGCTAGCGGGAGCGATACGCAGTATTTT. The encoded protein is CASSFSASGSDTQYF.

This clonotype has a handful of counts. The gene calls are TRBV12-3 or TRBV12-4 and TRBJ1-5; D might be TRBD1 (5 bases). The CDR3 extends over 15 amino acids. The V end lost 6 bases, the J end lost 5 bases, and 17 bases lay between the germline ends. CDR3: CASSKGLSRYQPQHF. The CDR3 bases are TGTGCCAGCAGCAAGGGGCTCTCGCGCTATCAGCCCCAGCATTTT.